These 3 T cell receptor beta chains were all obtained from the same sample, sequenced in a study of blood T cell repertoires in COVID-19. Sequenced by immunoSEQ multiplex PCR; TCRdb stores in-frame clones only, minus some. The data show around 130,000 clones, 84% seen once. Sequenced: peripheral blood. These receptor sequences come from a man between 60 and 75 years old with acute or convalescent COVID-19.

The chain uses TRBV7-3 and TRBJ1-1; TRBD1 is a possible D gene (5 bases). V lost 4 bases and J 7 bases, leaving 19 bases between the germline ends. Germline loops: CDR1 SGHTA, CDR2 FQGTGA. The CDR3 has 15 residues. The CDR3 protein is CASSSQGGETGEAFF. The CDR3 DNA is TGTGCCAGCAGCTCCCAGGGTGGGGAAACTGGTGAAGCTTTCTTT.

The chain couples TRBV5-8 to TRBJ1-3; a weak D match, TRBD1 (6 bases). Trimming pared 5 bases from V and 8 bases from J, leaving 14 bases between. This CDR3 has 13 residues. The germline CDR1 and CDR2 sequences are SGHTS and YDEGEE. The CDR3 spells CASRPGGADTIYF. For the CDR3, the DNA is TGTGCCAGCAGACCGGGGGGGGCAGACACCATATATTTT.

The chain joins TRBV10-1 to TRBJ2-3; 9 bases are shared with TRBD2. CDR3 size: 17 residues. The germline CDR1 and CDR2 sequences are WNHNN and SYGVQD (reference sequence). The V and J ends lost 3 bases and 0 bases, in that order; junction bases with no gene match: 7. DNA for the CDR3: TGCGCCAGCAGTGACTCTCCAACTAGCGGGAGCACAGATACGCAGTATTTT. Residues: CASSDSPTSGSTDTQYF.